This TCR beta chain was sequenced for a study of T-cell memory formation after mild COVID-19. Via MiXCR, TCRdb re-called the 5' RACE reads, giving one row per CDR3 protein. This table holds 150,000 to 200,000 distinct CDR3 sequences, approximately 15% found once. This receptor was obtained from an adult woman who had mild COVID-19 (a few samples of this study predate the infection). Cell type and time point are not known. Sample: PBMCs or a T cell subset sorted from them (not recorded which).

CDR3 sequence: CASSQEVGEVAGSYEQYF. CDR3 sequence (DNA): TGCGCCAGCAGCCAAGAGGTAGGAGAGGTAGCGGGCTCCTACGAGCAGTACTTC. The gene calls are TRBV4-1 and TRBJ2-7, with TRBD2 identical over 7 bases. The V gene's germline CDR1 is MGHRA and CDR2 YSYEKL. Trimming at V came to 0 bases and at J to 0 bases, leaving 11 bases not matched to a gene. The CDR3 is made up of 18 amino acids.